A single count supports the clone carrying this T cell receptor beta chain. Its antigen is not known. Germline CDR1 MDHEN, CDR2 SYDVKM. Trimming took off 6 bases at V and 5 bases at J, with 14 bases between the two ends. This CDR3 comprises 13 residues. Time point given: patch test 3, about 24 weeks after DPC sensitization. Noted treatment: therapeutic diphenylcyclopropenone sensitization with weekly scalp DPC. TCRdb re-analysed the RACE reads in MiXCR, keeping a single row per CDR3 protein. The data hold about 160,000 distinct CDR3 sequences, with around a quarter observed a single time. These data originate in a study of human T cells and chemical hapten exposure. Study at large: Patch tests applied 0.01% DPC to the upper back and were scored after 6 days. Study-wide results and caveats: Patch test score rose with PT1 expanded TCRs, significant at 8, 16, 32, not 4.

This TCR came from a woman aged 18 to 35 with alopecia areata. Some clones in this sample may be carry-over from other donors' samples. This specimen was whole blood, taken in connection with sensitization to the hapten diphenylcyclopropenone (DPC). The chain carries TRBV28 and TRBJ2-7; D gene unclear. CDR3 amino acids: CASSQQASHEQYF. The CDR3 bases are TGTGCCAGCAGCCAGCAGGCGTCCCACGAGCAGTACTTC.